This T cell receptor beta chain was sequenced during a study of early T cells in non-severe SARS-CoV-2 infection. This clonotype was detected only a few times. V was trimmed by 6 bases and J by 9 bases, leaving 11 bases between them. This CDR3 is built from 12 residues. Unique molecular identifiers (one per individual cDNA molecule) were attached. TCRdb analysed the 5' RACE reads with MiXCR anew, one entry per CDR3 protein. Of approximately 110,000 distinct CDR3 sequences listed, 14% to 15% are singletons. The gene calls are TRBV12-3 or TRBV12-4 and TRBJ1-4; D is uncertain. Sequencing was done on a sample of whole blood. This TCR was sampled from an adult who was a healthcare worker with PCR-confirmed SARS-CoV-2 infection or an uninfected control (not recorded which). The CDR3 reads CASRGIVQKLFF. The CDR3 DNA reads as TGTGCCAGCAGAGGGATCGTTCAAAAACTGTTTTTT.